Sequencing of this T cell receptor (beta chain) was carried out in a study of blood T cell repertoires in COVID-19. Study-wide background: The study drew acute and convalescent COVID-19 samples from the United States, Italy and Spain. PBMCs, B-cell-depleted T cells, or T cells were the source of the cDNA or gDNA that made up the material.

J was trimmed by 3 bases and V by 5 bases; bases with no gene match: 4. Germline V gene data show CDR1 as LNHDA and CDR2 as SQIVND (reference sequence). The CDR3 contains 14 residues. Methods used by the authors: How many nucleated cells were present was estimated from reference gene primer amplification. TCRdb keeps only in-frame clones here, not all; method: immunoSEQ multiplex PCR. Clonal size and the V and J genes are those of that table, whereas D and trimming came from the DNA. This repertoire shows 88,000 or so clones, approximately 86% found once; its top ten account for under 8.5%. The gene calls are TRBV19 and TRBJ2-1; 7 bases line up with TRBD1. The source is a man in his sixties with acute or convalescent COVID-19. Specimen: peripheral blood. CDR3: CASSPGTVYNEQFF. The CDR3 DNA sequence: TGTGCCAGTAGTCCTGGGACAGTCTACAATGAGCAGTTCTTC.